A single sample gave rise to the 11 T cell receptor beta chains below, sequenced in a study of cytomegalovirus exposure and HLA in healthy donors. With 60 Vbeta and 13 Jbeta primers, the PCR was carried out. Generated by immunoSEQ multiplex PCR, the TCRdb table keeps only in-frame clones and is missing some. Of roughly 150,000 clones listed, approximately 80% are singletons. The sequencing sample was made of PBMCs. The receptors shown here come from a woman younger than 30 in good health and CMV-seronegative.

The chain joins TRBV27 to TRBJ1-5; tentatively, D is TRBD1 (5 bases). This CDR3 spans 16 amino acids. Trimming stripped 5 bases from V and 2 bases from J, with 16 bases between. From germline, CDR1 is MNHEY and CDR2 SMNVEV (reference sequence). The CDR3 DNA is TGTGCCAGCAGTCCTTTAACAGGAATAGGCAATCAGCCCCAGCATTTT. Protein: CASSPLTGIGNQPQHF.

The chain carries TRBV28 and TRBJ2-1, with TRBD1 matching over 7 bases. Germline V gene data show CDR1 as MDHEN and CDR2 as SYDVKM. Trimming at V came to 5 bases and at J to 4 bases, leaving 11 bases not matched to a gene. The CDR3 runs 16 residues. The CDR3 sequence: CASSRLQQTGYNEQFF. CDR3 nucleotides: TGTGCCAGCAGTAGACTACAACAGACAGGGTACAATGAGCAGTTCTTC.

J is TRBJ2-1 and V is TRBV2; TRBD2 agrees at 10 bases. The CDR3 totals 15 residues. Trimming at V came to 5 bases and at J to 6 bases, leaving 7 bases not matched to a gene. Germline V gives CDR1 SNHLY, CDR2 FYNNEI. DNA of the CDR3: TGTGCCAGCAGTATAGCGGGGGGTAGCGGCAATGAGCAGTTCTTC. As protein: CASSIAGGSGNEQFF.

The J gene is TRBJ2-7, the V gene TRBV7-3; 9 nucleotides line up with TRBD1. In germline, CDR1 is SGHTA, CDR2 FQGTGA. V lost 5 bases, J lost 2 bases, and 4 bases stayed unmatched. The CDR3 extends over 14 amino acids. In DNA form, the CDR3 reads TGTGCCAGCAGCCCGGACAGGGGCCCCTACGAGCAGTACTTC. Encoded protein: CASSPDRGPYEQYF.

This clone was counted once. The chain couples TRBV7-9 to TRBJ2-7, with 11 nucleotides matching TRBD2. This CDR3 is built from 15 residues. The junction had 6 bases not matched to a gene; V was cut back by 5 bases and J by 3 bases. Germline values: CDR1 SEHNR, CDR2 FQNEAQ (reference sequence). The CDR3 DNA reads TGTGCCAGCAGCGTACCTAGCGGGGGGCTCTACGAGCAGTACTTC. This codes for CASSVPSGGLYEQYF.

V and J are TRBV15 and TRBJ1-1, with D perhaps matching TRBD1 (6 bases). V gave up 4 bases and J gave up 1 base, with 10 bases separating them. Germline V gene data show CDR1 as LNHNV and CDR2 as YYDKDF (reference sequence). The CDR3 consists of 14 residues. The CDR3, as DNA: TGTGCCACCAGCAAAAGGACAGCGAACACTGAAGCTTTCTTT. Protein sequence: CATSKRTANTEAFF. The full variable domain, in which reference TRBV15 and TRBJ1-1 provide the parts outside the CDR3, is DAMVIQNPRYQVTQFGKPVTLSCSQTLNHNVMYWYQQKSSQAPKLLFHYYDKDFNNEADTPDNFQSRRPNTSFCFLDIRSPGLGDTAMYLCATSKRTANTEAFFGQGTRLTVV.

The chain combines TRBV2 with TRBJ1-1; D gene ambiguous. Trimming shortened V by 0 bases and J by 4 bases, and 9 bases separated the two germline ends. Germline-derived CDR1 and CDR2 are SNHLY and FYNNEI. The length of the CDR3 is 14 residues. CDR3 bases: TGTGCCAGCAGTGAAGCGGTAGTCGGCACTGAAGCTTTCTTT. As protein: CASSEAVVGTEAFF. Variable domain in full (rest from reference TRBV2 and TRBJ1-1): EPEVTQTPSHQVTQMGQEVILRCVPISNHLYFYWYRQILGQKVEFLVSFYNNEISEKSEIFDDQFSVERPDGSNFTLKIRSTKLEDSAMYFCASSEAVVGTEAFFGQGTRLTVV.

This clone is a singleton in its sample. V usage is TRBV9 and J usage is TRBJ1-1, with a weak D call TRBD1 (5 bases). The germline V gene has CDR1 SGDLS and CDR2 YYNGEE. The CDR3 has 14 residues. With 0 bases removed from V and 4 bases from J, the gap between germline ends came to 10 bases. This CDR3 reads CASSVEGLGTEAFF. CDR3 bases: TGTGCCAGCAGCGTAGAGGGGTTGGGCACTGAAGCTTTCTTT.

This clone is a singleton in its sample. The chain joins TRBV18 to TRBJ1-1, with D possibly TRBD1 on 6 matching bases. V lost 3 bases and J lost 1, with 9 bases in between. The CDR3 length is 14 residues. Germline V CDR1 and CDR2: KGHSH, LQKENI. CDR3 sequence (DNA): TGTGCCAGCTCACCGGGGGCCACGAACACTGAAGCTTTCTTT. Translation gives CASSPGATNTEAFF.

V gene TRBV28 combines with J gene TRBJ2-5, with TRBD2 matching 8 bases. Unmatched junction bases numbered 8, after V lost 7 bases and J lost 1 base. This CDR3 comprises 15 residues. CDR1 and CDR2 (germline): MDHEN, SYDVKM. This CDR3 is CASTLTRGGQETQYF. In DNA form, the CDR3 reads TGTGCCAGCACCTTAACCCGGGGGGGCCAAGAGACCCAGTACTTC. The whole variable domain, remainder taken from reference TRBV28 and TRBJ2-5, is DVKVTQSSRYLVKRTGEKVFLECVQDMDHENMFWYRQDPGLGLRLIYFSYDVKMKEKGDIPEGYSVSREKKERFSLILESASTNQTSMYLCASTLTRGGQETQYFGPGTRLLVL.

The V and J genes are TRBV6-5 and TRBJ1-2; D gene unclear. The CDR3 is 13 amino acids. CDR1 is MNHEY and CDR2 is SVGAGI in the germline V gene. Trimming removed 2 bases from V and 7 bases from J, with 11 bases in between. The CDR3 DNA sequence: TGTGCCAGCAGTTACGGAGGGTTTGGTGGCTACACCTTC. Its translation: CASSYGGFGGYTF.